The subject of this entry is one T cell receptor beta chain. This specimen belongs to a study of blood T cell repertoires in COVID-19. About the research overall: PBMCs, B-cell-depleted T cells, or T cells provided the cDNA or gDNA that made up the material.

In the original analysis: Reference gene primer amplification in the assay estimated nucleated cell counts. Repertoires were generated with immunoSEQ multiplex PCR, while TCRdb's copy carries only in-frame clones and drops some. The V and J calls and clone size come from that table; D and trimming were worked out from the DNA. The sample consists of approximately 100,000 clones, approximately 80% of them appearing once. The germline CDR1 and CDR2 sequences are SGHTA and FQGNSA. The CDR3 contains 15 residues. The V gene end was trimmed by 3 bases and the J gene end by 1 base; junction bases not matched to a gene: 5.

The sequence was obtained from a human donor in a cohort sampled during active COVID-19. The sequenced sample consisted of peripheral blood. The J gene is TRBJ2-7, the V gene TRBV7-2, with 8 bases lining up with TRBD2. CDR3 nucleotide sequence: TGTGCCAGCAGCTTCGAAGCGGGGGTTTCCTACGAGCAGTACTTC. Its protein is CASSFEAGVSYEQYF. Variable domain in full (rest from reference TRBV7-2 and TRBJ2-7): GAGVSQSPSNKVTEKGKDVELRCDPISGHTALYWYRQSLGQGLEFLIYFQGNSAPDKSGLPSDRFSAERTGGSVSTLTIQRTQQEDSAVYLCASSFEAGVSYEQYFGPGTRLTVT.